This T cell receptor (beta chain) was found in a study of blood T cell repertoires in COVID-19. Looked up from germline, CDR1 is SNHLY and CDR2 is FYNNEI. V lost 7 bases to trimming and J lost 3 bases; unmatched junction nucleotides: 3. This CDR3 contains 14 residues. In the original analysis: Reference gene primer amplification yielded estimated nucleated cell counts. The table came from immunoSEQ multiplex PCR; TCRdb's copy has only in-frame clones and leaves some out. The V and J calls and the clone size are those of that table, but D and trimming were determined from the DNA. The sample has some 220,000 clones, less than 85% seen once.

The sample consisted of peripheral blood. This TCR came from a woman in her 70s with acute or convalescent COVID-19. V and J are TRBV2 and TRBJ1-6; 7 bases are a match to TRBD1. The CDR3 protein is CASTRDSYNSPLHF. CDR3 nucleotides: TGTGCCAGCACCCGGGACAGCTATAATTCACCCCTCCACTTT.